This entry features one T cell receptor (beta chain) sequence. Antigen specificity is unknown. This CDR3 has 11 amino acids. V was trimmed by 0 bases and J by 6 bases, leaving 3 bases between them. In germline, CDR1 is SGHNT, CDR2 YYREEE (reference sequence). The record originates from a study of early T cells in non-severe SARS-CoV-2 infection. Overall study: Sequencing used unsorted whole-blood bulk RNA, so chains lack pairing. Study observations and caveats: Anti-spike CD8 specificities were favored by VDJdb matching, whose results missed private and CD4 specificities.

Individual cDNA molecules each received unique molecular identifiers attached to them. Via MiXCR, TCRdb re-called the 5' RACE reads, giving one row per CDR3 protein. The sample consists of under 85,000 distinct CDR3 sequences, approximately 12% of them appearing once. The V gene is TRBV5-4, the J gene TRBJ2-5; D call uncertain. The input for sequencing was whole blood, taken at baseline. This TCR derives from an adult who was a healthcare worker with PCR-confirmed SARS-CoV-2 infection or an uninfected control (not recorded which). The donor label of this sample is uncertain. This chain's CDR3 is CASSLGQTQYF. CDR3 DNA: TGTGCCAGCAGCTTGGGCCAGACCCAGTACTTC. The full variable domain, completed using reference TRBV5-4 and TRBJ2-5, is ETGVTQSPTHLIKTRGQQVTLRCSSQSGHNTVSWYQQALGQGPQFIFQYYREEENGRGNFPPRFSGLQFPNYSSELNVNALELDDSALYLCASSLGQTQYFGPGTRLLVL.